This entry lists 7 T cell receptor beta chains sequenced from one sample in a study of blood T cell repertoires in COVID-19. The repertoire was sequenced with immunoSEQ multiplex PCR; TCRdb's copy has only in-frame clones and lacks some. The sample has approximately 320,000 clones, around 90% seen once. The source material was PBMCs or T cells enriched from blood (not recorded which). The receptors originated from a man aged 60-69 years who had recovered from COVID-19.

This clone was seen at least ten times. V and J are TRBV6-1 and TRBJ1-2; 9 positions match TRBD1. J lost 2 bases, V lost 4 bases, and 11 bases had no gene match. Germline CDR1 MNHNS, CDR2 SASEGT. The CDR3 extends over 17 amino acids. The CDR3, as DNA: TGTGCCAGCAGTGGCCCGGGACAGGGACTGGGAAACTATGGCTACACCTTC. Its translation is CASSGPGQGLGNYGYTF.

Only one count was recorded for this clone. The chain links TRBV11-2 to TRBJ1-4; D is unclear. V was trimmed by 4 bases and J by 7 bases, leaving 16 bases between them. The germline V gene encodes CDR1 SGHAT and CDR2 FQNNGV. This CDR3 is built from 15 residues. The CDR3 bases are TGTGCCAGCAGCTCTAGTGGCGGCCAGTCTGAAAAACTGTTTTTT. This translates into CASSSSGGQSEKLFF.

The CDR3, as DNA: TGTGCCAGCAGCTTGGCGAGCGGGGGCCTCCCTTTAGAGCAGTACTTC. Its protein is CASSLASGGLPLEQYF. The V gene is TRBV7-9, the J gene TRBJ2-7; 8 positions agree with TRBD2. CDR1 is SEHNR and CDR2 is FQNEAQ in the germline V gene (reference sequence). V lost 3 bases and J lost 7; bases outside the gene matches: 14. This CDR3 spans 16 amino acids.

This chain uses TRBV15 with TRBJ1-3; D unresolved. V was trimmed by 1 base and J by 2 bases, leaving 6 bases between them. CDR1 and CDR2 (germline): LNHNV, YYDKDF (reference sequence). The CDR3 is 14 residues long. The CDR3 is CATSRGTAGNTIYF. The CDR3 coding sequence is TGTGCCACCAGCAGAGGAACAGCTGGAAACACCATATATTTT.

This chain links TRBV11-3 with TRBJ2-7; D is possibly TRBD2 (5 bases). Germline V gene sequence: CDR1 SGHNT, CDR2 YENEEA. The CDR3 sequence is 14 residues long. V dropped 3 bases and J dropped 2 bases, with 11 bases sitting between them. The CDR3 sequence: CASSLPRRTYEQYF. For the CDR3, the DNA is TGTGCCAGCAGCTTGCCCAGGAGGACCTACGAGCAGTACTTC.

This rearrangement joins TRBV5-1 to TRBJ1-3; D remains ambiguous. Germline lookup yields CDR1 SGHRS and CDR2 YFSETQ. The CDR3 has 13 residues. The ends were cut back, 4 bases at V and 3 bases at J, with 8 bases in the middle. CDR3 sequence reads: CASSPEDGNTIYF. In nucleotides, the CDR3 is TGCGCCAGCAGCCCGGAGGATGGAAACACCATATATTTT.

The CDR3 region is CASSSRSVTGELFF. CDR3 sequence (DNA): TGCGCCAGCAGCTCCCGCAGTGTTACCGGGGAGCTGTTTTTT. V and J are TRBV4-1 and TRBJ2-2; D unresolved. The CDR3 has 14 amino acids. Germline assignment: CDR1 MGHRA and CDR2 YSYEKL. The V end was cut by 5 bases, the J end by 5 bases, with 12 bases between.